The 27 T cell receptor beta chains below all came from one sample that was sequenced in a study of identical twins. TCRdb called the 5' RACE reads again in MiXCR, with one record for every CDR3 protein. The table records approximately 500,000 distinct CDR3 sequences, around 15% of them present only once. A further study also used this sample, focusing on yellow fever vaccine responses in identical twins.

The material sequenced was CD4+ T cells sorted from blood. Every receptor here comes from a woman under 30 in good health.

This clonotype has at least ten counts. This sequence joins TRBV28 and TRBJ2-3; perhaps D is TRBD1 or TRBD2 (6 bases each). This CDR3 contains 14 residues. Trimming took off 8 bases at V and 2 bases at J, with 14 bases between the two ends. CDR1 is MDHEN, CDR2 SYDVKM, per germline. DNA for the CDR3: TGTGCCAGCTCACGGGGGCGCCTCACAGATACGCAGTATTTT. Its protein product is CASSRGRLTDTQYF.

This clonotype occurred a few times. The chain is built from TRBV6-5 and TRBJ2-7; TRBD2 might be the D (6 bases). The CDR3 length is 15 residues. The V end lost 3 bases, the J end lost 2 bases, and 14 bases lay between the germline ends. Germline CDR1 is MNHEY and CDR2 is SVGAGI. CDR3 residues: CASSYRETIPYEQYF. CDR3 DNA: TGTGCCAGCAGTTATCGGGAGACGATTCCCTACGAGCAGTACTTC.

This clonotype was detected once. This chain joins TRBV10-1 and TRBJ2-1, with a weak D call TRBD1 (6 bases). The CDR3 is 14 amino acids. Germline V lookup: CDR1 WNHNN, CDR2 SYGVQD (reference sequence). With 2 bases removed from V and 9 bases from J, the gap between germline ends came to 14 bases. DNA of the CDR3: TGCGCCAGCAGTGAGCGAGGGGGATTGGGTGAGCAGTTCTTC. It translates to CASSERGGLGEQFF.

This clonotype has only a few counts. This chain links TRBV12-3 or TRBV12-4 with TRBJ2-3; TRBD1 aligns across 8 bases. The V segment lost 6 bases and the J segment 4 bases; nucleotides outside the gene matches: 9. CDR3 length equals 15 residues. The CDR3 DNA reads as TGTGCCAGCAGACCCGTGGGACAGGTGCCAGATACGCAGTATTTT. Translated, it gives CASRPVGQVPDTQYF.

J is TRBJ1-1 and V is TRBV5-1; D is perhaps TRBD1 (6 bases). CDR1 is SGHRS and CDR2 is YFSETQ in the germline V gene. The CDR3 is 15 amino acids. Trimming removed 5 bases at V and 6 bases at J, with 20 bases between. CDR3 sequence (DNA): TGCGCCAGCAGTTCGGACAGAGTAAGGATAGCTGAAGCTTTCTTT. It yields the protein CASSSDRVRIAEAFF.

CDR3 DNA: TGTGCCAGCAGCGGAGTGGGGCAATCCTACAATGAGCAGTTCTTC. Translating it yields CASSGVGQSYNEQFF. This chain uses TRBV5-8 with TRBJ2-1, with a tentative D call TRBD1 (5 bases). Trimming left V 4 bases short and J 1 base short, with 12 bases between. The CDR3 spans 15 residues. From germline, CDR1 is SGHTS and CDR2 YDEGEE.

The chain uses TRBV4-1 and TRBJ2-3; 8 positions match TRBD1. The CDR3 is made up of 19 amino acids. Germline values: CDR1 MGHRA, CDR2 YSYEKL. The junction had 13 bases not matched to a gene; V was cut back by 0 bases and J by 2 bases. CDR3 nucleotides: TGCGCCAGCAGCCAAGATGTTTTCCCTACAGGGGGTCTCACAGATACGCAGTATTTT. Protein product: CASSQDVFPTGGLTDTQYF.

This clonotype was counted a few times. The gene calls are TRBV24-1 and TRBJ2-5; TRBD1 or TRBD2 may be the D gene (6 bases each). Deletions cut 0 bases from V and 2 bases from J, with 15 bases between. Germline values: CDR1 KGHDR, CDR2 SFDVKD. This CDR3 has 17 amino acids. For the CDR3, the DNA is TGTGCCACCAGTGATTTGTCGCCTGGAGGGGGACAAGAGACCCAGTACTTC. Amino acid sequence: CATSDLSPGGGQETQYF.

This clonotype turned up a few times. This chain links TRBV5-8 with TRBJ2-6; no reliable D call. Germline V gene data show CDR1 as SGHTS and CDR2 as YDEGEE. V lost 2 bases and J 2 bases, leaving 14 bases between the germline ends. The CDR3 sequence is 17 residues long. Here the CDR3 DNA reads TGTGCCAGCAGCTTCTTGGCAGGATTCCCTGGGGCCAACGTCCTGACTTTC. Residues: CASSFLAGFPGANVLTF.

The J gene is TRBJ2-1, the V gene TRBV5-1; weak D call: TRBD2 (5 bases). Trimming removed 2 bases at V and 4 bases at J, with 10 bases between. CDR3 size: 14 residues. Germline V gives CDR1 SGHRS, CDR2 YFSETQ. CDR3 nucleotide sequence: TGCGCCAGCAGCTTTATCGGGGAATACAATGAGCAGTTCTTC. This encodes CASSFIGEYNEQFF. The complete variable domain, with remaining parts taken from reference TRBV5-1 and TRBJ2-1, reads KAGVTQTPRYLIKTRGQQVTLSCSPISGHRSVSWYQQTPGQGLQFLFEYFSETQRNKGNFPGRFSGRQFSNSRSEMNVSTLELGDSALYLCASSFIGEYNEQFFGPGTRLTVL.

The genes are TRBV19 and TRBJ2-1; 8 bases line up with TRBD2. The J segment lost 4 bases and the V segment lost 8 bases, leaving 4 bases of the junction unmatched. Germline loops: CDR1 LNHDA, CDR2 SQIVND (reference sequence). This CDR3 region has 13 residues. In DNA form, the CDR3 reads TGTGCCAGTGACCGGGGGGGTTACAATGAGCAGTTCTTC. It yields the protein CASDRGGYNEQFF.

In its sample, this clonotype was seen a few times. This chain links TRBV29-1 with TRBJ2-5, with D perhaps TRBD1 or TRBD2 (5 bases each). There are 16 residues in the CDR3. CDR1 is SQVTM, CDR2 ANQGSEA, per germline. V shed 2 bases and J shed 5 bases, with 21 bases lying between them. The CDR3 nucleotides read TGCAGCGTTGAACCCGCCCCGGGGCGAGGGTTGGAGACCCAGTACTTC. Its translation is CSVEPAPGRGLETQYF.

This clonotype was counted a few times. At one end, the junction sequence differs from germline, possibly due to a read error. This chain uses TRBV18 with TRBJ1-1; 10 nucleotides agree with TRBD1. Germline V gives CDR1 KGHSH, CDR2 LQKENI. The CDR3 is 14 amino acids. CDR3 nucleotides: TGTGCCAGCTCGCCACGACAGGGGGCAGCTGAAGCTTTCTTT. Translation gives CASSPRQGAAEAFF.

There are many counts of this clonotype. CDR3 protein: CASSLVTKGEKLFF. The DNA for the CDR3 is TGTGCCAGCAGTTTAGTAACAAAGGGAGAAAAACTGTTTTTT. This rearrangement joins TRBV28 to TRBJ1-4, with unresolved D. CDR3 length equals 14 residues. Germline assignment: CDR1 MDHEN and CDR2 SYDVKM. V was shortened by 2 bases and J by 8 bases, with 12 bases between the two germline ends.

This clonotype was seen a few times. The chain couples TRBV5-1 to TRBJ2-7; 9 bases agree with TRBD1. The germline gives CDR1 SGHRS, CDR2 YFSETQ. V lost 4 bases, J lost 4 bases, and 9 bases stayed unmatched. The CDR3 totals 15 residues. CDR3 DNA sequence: TGCGCCAGCAGCCCGGGACAGGGATCAATTTACGAGCAGTACTTC. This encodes CASSPGQGSIYEQYF.

The CDR3 reads CASSYSWKQETQYF. CDR3 coding DNA: TGTGCCAGCAGTTACTCTTGGAAGCAAGAGACCCAGTACTTC. The V gene is TRBV6-5, the J gene TRBJ2-5, with unresolved D. The CDR3 extends over 14 amino acids. Trimming took 0 bases from V and 2 from J, leaving 7 bases between them. CDR1 and CDR2 from the germline V gene are MNHEY and SVGAGI.

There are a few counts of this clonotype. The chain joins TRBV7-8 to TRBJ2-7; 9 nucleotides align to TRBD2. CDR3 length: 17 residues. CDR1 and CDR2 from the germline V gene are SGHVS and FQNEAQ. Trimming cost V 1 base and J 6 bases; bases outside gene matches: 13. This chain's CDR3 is CASSLGGRGGPFAEQYV. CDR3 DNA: TGTGCCAGCAGCTTAGGAGGGCGGGGGGGTCCTTTCGCCGAGCAGTACGTC.

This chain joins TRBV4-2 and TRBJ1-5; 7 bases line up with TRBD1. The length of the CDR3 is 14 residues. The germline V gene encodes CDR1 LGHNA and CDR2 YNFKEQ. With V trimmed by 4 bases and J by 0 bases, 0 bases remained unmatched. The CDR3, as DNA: TGTGCCAGCAGCCGGACAGGTAGCAATCAGCCCCAGCATTTT. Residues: CASSRTGSNQPQHF.

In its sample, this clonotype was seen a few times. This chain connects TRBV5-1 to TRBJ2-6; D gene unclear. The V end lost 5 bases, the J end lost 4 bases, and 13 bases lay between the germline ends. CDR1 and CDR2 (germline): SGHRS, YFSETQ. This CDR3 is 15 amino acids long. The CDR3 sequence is CASRVSGSGANVLTF. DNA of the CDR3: TGCGCCAGCAGAGTGTCAGGTTCGGGGGCCAACGTCCTGACTTTC.

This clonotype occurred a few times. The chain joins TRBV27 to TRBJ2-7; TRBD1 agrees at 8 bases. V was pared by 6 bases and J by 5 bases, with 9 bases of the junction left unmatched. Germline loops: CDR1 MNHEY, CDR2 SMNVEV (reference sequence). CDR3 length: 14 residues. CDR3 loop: CASSLAGQGNEQYF. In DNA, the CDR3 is TGTGCCAGCAGCCTCGCTGGACAGGGTAACGAGCAGTACTTC.

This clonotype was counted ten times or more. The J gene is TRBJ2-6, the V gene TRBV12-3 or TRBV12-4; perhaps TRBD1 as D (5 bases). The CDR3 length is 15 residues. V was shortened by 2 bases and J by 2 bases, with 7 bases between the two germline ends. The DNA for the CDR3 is TGTGCCAGCAGTTTAAGGGGCGCTGGGGCCAACGTCCTGACTTTC. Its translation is CASSLRGAGANVLTF.

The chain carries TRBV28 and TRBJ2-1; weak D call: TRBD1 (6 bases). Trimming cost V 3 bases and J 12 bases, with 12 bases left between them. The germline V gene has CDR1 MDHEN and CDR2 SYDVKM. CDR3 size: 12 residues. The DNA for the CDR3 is TGTGCCAGCAGTTTGCTACAGGGTGGGCAGTTCTTC. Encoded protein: CASSLLQGGQFF. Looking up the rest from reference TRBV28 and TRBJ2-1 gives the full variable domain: DVKVTQSSRYLVKRTGEKVFLECVQDMDHENMFWYRQDPGLGLRLIYFSYDVKMKEKGDIPEGYSVSREKKERFSLILESASTNQTSMYLCASSLLQGGQFFGPGTRLTVL.

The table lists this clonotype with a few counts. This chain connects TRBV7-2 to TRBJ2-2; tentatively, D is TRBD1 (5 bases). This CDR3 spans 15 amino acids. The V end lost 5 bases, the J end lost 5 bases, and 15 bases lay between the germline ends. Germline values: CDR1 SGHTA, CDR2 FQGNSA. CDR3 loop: CASSRQTLGTGELFF. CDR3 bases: TGTGCCAGCAGCAGACAGACATTGGGAACCGGGGAGCTGTTTTTT.

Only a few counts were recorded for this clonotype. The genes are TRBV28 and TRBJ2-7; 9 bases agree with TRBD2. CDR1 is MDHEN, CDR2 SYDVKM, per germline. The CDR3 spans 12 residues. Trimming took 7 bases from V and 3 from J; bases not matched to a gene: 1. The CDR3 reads CASTSGVYEQYF. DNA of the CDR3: TGTGCCAGCACTAGCGGGGTCTACGAGCAGTACTTC.

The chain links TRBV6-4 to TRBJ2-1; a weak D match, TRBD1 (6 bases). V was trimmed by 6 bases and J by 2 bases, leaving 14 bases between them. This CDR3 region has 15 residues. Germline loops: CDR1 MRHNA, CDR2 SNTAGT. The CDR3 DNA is TGTGCCAGCAGGCAAACAGGGTTGGCCTACAATGAGCAGTTCTTC. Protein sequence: CASRQTGLAYNEQFF.

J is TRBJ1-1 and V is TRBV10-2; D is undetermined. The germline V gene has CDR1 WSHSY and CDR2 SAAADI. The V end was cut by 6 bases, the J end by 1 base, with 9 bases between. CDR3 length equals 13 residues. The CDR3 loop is CASRSDQNTEAFF. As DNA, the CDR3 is TGCGCCAGCAGGTCAGATCAGAACACTGAAGCTTTCTTT.

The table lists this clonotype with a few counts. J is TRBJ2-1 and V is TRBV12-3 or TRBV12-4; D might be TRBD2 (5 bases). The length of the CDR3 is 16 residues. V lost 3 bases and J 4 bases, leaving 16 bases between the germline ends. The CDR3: CASSFGSGNLYNEQFF. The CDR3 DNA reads TGTGCCAGCAGTTTTGGGTCGGGGAACCTATACAATGAGCAGTTCTTC.